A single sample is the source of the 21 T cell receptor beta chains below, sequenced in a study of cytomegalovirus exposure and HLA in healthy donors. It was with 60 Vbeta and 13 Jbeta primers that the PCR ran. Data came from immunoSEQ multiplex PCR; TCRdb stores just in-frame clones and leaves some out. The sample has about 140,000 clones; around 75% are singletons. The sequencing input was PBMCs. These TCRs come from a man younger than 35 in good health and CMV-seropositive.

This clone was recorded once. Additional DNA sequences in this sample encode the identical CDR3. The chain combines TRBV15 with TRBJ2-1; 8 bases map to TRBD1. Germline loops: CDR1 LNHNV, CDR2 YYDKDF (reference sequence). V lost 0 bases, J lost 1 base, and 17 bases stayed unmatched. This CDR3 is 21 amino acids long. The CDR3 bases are TGTGCCACCAGCAGAGATTTGAAGGACAGGGAATTTATAGGGTCCTACAATGAGCAGTTCTTC. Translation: CATSRDLKDREFIGSYNEQFF.

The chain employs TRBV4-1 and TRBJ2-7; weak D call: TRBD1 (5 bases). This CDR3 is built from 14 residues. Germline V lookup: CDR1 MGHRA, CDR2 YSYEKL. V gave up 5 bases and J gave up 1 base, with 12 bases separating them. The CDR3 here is CASSTRPGSYEQYF. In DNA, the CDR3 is TGCGCCAGCAGCACCCGACCAGGGTCCTACGAGCAGTACTTC.

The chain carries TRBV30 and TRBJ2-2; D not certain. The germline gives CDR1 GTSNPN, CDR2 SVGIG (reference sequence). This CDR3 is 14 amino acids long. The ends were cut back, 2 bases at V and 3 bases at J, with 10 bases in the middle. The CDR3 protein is CAWSIRVDTGELFF. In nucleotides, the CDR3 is TGTGCCTGGAGTATACGGGTTGACACCGGGGAGCTGTTTTTT.

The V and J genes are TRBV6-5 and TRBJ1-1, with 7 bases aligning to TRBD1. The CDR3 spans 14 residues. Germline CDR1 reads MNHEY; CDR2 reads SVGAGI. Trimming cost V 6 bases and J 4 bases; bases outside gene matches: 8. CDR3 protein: CASRYRGRGTEAFF. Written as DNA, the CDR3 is TGTGCCAGCAGGTACAGGGGTCGAGGCACTGAAGCTTTCTTT.

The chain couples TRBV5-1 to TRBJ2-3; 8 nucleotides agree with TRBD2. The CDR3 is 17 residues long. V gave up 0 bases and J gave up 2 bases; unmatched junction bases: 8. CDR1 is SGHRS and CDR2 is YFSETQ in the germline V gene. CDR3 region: CASSLASGAGATDTQYF. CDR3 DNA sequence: TGCGCCAGCAGCTTGGCGTCGGGAGCGGGAGCCACAGATACGCAGTATTTT.

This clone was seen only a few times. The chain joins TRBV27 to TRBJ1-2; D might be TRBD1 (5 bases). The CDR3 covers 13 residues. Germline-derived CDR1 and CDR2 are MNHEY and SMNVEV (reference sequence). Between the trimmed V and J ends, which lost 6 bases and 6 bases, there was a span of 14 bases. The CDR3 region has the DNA TGTGCCAGCAGCCCCGACAGTATTCATGGCTACACCTTC. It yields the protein CASSPDSIHGYTF.

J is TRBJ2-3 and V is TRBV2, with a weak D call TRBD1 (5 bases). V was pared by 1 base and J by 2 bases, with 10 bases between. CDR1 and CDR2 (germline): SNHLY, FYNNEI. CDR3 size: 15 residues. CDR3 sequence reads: CASSEVNRNTDTQYF. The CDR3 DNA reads TGTGCCAGCAGTGAAGTTAACAGGAACACAGATACGCAGTATTTT.

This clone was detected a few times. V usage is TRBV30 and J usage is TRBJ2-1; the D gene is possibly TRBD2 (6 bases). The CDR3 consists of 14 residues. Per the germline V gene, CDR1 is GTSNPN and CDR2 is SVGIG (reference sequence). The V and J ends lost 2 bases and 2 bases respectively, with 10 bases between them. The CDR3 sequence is CAWSRGGTYNEQFF. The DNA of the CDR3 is TGTGCCTGGAGTAGGGGAGGTACCTACAATGAGCAGTTCTTC.

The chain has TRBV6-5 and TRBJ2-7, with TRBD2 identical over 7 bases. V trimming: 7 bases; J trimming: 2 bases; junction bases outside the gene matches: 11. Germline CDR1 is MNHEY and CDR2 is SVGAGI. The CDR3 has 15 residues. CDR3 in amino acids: CASIRDRRGAYEQYF. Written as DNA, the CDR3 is TGTGCCAGCATTAGGGATCGCCGGGGGGCCTACGAGCAGTACTTC.

CDR3 residues: CSVGWTGGTEAFF. CDR3 bases: TGCAGCGTTGGATGGACAGGGGGCACTGAAGCTTTCTTT. V usage is TRBV29-1 and J usage is TRBJ1-1; 10 positions match TRBD1. The V segment lost 4 bases and the J segment 4 bases; nucleotides outside the gene matches: 3. The length of the CDR3 is 13 residues. Germline V gives CDR1 SQVTM, CDR2 ANQGSEA.

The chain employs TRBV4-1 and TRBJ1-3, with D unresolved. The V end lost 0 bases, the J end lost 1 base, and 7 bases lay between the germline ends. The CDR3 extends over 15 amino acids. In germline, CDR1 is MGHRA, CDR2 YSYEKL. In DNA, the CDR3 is TGCGCCAGCAGCCAAGATGTAGCATCTGGAAACACCATATATTTT. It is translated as CASSQDVASGNTIYF.

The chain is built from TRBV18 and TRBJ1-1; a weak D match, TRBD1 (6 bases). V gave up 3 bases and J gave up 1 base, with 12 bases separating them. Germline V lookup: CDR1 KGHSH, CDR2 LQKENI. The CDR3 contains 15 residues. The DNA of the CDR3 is TGTGCCAGCTCACCTTCCGGGACACCGAACACTGAAGCTTTCTTT. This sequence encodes CASSPSGTPNTEAFF.

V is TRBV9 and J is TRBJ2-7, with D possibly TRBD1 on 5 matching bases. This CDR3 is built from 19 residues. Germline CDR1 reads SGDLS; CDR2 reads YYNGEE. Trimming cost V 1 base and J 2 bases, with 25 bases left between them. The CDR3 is CASSVPDQIPGLLTYEQYF. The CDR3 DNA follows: TGTGCCAGCAGCGTACCCGATCAAATTCCAGGGTTGCTCACCTACGAGCAGTACTTC.

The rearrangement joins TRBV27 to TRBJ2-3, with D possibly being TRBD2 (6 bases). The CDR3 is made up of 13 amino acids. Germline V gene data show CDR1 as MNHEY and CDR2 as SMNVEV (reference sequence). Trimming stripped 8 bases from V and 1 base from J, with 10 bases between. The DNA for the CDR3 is TGTGCCAGCGCGGACTACCGCACAGATACGCAGTATTTT. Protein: CASADYRTDTQYF.

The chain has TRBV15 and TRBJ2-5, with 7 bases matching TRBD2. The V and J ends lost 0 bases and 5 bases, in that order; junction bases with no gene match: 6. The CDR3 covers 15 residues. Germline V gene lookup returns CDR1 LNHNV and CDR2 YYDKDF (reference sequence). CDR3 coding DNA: TGTGCCACCAGCAGAGATGACCGGGGGGACGAGACCCAGTACTTC. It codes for CATSRDDRGDETQYF.

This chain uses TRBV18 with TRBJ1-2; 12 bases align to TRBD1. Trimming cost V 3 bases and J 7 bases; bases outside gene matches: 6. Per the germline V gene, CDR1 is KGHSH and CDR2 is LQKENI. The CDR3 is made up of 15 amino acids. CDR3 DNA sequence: TGTGCCAGCTCACCCGGGACAGGGGGCTTTGGTGGCTACACCTTC. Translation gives CASSPGTGGFGGYTF.

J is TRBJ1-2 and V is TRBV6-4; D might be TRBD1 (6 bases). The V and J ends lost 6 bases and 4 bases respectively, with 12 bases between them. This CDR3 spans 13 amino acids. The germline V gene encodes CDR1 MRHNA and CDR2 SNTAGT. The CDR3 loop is CASRDQGSYGYTF. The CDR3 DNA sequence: TGTGCCAGCAGAGACCAGGGGAGCTATGGCTACACCTTC.

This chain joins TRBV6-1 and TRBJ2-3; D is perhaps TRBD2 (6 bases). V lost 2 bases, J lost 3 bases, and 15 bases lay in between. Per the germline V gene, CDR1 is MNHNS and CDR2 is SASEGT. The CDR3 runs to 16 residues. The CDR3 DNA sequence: TGTGCCAGCAGTGAACGGACTACCGGTTTGACAGATACGCAGTATTTT. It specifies CASSERTTGLTDTQYF.

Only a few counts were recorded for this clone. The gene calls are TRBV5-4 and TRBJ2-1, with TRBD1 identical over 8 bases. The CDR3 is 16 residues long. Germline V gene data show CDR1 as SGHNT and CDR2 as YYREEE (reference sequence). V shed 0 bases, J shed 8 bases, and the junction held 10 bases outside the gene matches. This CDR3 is CASSLVSGGPSDEQFF. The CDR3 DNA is TGTGCCAGCAGCTTGGTTTCAGGGGGCCCCTCGGATGAGCAGTTCTTC. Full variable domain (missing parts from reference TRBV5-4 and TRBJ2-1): ETGVTQSPTHLIKTRGQQVTLRCSSQSGHNTVSWYQQALGQGPQFIFQYYREEENGRGNFPPRFSGLQFPNYSSELNVNALELDDSALYLCASSLVSGGPSDEQFFGPGTRLTVL.

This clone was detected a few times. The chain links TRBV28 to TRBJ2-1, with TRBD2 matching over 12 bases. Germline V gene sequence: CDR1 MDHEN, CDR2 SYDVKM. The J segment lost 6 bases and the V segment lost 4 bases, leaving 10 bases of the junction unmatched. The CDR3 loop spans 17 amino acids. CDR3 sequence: CASSSPLLAGGANEQFF. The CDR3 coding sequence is TGTGCCAGCAGTTCTCCCCTTCTAGCGGGAGGGGCCAATGAGCAGTTCTTC.

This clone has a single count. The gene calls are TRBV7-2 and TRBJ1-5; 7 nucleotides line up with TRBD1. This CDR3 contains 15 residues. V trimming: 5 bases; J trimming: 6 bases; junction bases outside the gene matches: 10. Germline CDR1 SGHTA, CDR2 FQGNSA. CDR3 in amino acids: CASSPETGFGQPQHF. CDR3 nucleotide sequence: TGTGCCAGCAGCCCGGAGACAGGGTTCGGTCAGCCCCAGCATTTT.